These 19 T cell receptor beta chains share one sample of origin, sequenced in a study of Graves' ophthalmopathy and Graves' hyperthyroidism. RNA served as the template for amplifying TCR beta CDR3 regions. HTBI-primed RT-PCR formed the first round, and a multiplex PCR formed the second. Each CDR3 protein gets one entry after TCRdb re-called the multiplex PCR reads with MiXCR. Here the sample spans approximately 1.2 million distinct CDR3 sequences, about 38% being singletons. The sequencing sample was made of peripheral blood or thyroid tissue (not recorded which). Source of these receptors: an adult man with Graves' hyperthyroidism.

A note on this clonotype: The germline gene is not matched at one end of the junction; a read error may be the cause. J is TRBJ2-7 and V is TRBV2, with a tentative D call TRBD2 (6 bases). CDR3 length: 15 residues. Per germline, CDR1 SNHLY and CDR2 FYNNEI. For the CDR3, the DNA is TGTGCCAACAGTGAAATCGGAGGGGTTCCCTACGAGCAGTACTTC. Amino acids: CANSEIGGVPYEQYF. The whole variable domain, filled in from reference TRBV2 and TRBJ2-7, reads EPEVTQTPSHQVTQMGQEVILRCVPISNHLYFYWYRQILGQKVEFLVSFYNNEISEKSEIFDDQFSVERPDGSNFTLKIRSTKLEDSAMYFCANSEIGGVPYEQYFGPGTRLTVT.

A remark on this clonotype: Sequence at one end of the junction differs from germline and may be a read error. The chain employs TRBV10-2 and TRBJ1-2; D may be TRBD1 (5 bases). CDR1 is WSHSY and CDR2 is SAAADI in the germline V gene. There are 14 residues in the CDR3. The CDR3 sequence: CASSYGRDGYGYTF. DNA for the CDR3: TGTGCCAGCAGTTACGGCAGGGATGGTTATGGCTACACCTTC.

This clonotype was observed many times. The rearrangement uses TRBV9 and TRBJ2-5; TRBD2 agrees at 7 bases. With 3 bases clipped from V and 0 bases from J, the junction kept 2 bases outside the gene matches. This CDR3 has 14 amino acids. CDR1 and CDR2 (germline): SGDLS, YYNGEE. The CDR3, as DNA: TGTGCCAGCAGCGACAGCGGGAACCAAGAGACCCAGTACTTC. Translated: CASSDSGNQETQYF.

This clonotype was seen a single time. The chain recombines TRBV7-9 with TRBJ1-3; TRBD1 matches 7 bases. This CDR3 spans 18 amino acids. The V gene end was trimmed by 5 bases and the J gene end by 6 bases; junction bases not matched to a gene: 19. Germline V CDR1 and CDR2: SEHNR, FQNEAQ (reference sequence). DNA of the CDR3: TGTGCCAGCAGCCAAGACGTACAGGGGCGCAGTTTCGCAAACACCATATATTTT. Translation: CASSQDVQGRSFANTIYF.

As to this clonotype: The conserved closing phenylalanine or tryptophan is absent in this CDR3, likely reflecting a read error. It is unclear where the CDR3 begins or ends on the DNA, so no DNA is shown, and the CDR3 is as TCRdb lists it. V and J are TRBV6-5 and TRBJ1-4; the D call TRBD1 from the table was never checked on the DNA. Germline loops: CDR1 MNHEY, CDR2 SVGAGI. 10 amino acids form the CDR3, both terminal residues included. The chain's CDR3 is CASSKGTGGY.

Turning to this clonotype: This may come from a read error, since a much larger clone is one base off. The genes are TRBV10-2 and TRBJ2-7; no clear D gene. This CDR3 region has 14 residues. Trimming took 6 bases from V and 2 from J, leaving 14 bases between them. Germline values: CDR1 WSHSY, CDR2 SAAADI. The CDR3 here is CASRVGSTPYEQYF. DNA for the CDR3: TGCGCCAGCAGAGTCGGCAGCACTCCCTACGAGCAGTACTTC.

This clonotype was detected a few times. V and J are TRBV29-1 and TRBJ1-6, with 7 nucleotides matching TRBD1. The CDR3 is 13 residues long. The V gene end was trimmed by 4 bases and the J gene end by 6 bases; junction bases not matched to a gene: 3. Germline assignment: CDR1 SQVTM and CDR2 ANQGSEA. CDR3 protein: CSVARDSNSPLHF. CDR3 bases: TGCAGCGTTGCTCGGGACAGTAATTCACCCCTCCACTTT.

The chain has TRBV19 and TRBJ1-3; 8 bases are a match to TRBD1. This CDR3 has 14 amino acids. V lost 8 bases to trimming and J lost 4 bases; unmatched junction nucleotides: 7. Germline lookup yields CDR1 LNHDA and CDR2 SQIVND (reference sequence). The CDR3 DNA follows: TGTGCCAGTGCCAAGACAGGGGTCGGAAACACCATATATTTT. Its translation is CASAKTGVGNTIYF.

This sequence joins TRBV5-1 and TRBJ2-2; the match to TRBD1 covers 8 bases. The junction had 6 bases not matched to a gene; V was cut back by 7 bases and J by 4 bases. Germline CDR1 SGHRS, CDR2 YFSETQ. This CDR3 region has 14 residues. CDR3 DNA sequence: TGCGCCAGCCAGGACAGGGCGGGCACCGGGGAGCTGTTTTTT. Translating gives CASQDRAGTGELFF.

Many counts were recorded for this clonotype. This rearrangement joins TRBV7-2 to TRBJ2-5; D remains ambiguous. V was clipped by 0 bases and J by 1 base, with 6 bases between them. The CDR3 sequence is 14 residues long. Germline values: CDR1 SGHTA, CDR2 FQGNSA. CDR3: CASSLAISQETQYF. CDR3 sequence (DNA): TGTGCCAGCAGCTTAGCGATCTCCCAAGAGACCCAGTACTTC.

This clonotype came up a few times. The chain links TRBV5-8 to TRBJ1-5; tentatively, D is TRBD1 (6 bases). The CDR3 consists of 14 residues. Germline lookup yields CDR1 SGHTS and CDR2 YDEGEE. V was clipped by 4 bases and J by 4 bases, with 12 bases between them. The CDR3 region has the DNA TGTGCCAGCAGCCCCTGGACAGAGAATCAGCCCCAGCATTTT. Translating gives CASSPWTENQPQHF.

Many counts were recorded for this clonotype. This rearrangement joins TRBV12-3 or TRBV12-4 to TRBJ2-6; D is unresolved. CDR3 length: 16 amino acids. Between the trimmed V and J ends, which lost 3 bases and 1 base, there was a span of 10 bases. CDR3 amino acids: CASSFFVESGANVLTF. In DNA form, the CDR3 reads TGTGCCAGCAGTTTTTTCGTAGAGTCTGGGGCCAACGTCCTGACTTTC.

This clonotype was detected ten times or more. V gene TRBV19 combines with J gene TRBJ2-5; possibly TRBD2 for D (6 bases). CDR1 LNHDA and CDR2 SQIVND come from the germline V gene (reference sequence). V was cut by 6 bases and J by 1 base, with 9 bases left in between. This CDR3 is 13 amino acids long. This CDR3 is CASRNGGQETQYF. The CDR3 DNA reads TGTGCCAGTAGGAACGGGGGCCAAGAGACCCAGTACTTC.

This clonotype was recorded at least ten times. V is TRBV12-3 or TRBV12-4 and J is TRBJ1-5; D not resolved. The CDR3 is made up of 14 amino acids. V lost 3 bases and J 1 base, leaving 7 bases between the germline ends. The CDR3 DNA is TGTGCCAGCAGTTTTCCGGGAAGCAATCAGCCCCAGCATTTT. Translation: CASSFPGSNQPQHF.

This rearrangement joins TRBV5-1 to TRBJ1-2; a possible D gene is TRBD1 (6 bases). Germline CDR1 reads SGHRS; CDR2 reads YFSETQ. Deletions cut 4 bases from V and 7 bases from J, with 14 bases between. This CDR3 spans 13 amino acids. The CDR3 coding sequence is TGCGCCAGCAGCGTGAGGGGGGCTGGTGGCTACACCTTC. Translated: CASSVRGAGGYTF.

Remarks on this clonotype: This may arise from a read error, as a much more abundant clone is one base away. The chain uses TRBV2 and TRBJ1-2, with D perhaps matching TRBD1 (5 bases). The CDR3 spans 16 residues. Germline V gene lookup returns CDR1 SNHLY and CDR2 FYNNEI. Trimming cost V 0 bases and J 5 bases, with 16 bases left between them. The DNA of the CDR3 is TGTGCCAGCAGTGAAGCAACCAGACAGACCGCGTATGGCTACACCTTC. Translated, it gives CASSEATRQTAYGYTF. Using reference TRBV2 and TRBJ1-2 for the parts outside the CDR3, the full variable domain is EPEVTQTPSHQVTQMGQEVILRCVPISNHLYFYWYRQILGQKVEFLVSFYNNEISEKSEIFDDQFSVERPDGSNFTLKIRSTKLEDSAMYFCASSEATRQTAYGYTFGSGTRLTVV.

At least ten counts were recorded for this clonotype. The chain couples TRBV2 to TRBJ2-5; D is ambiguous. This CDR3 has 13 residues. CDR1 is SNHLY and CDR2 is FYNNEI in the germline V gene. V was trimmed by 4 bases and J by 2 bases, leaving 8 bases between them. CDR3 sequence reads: CASSVGEQETQYF. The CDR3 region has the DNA TGTGCCAGCAGTGTTGGGGAACAAGAGACCCAGTACTTC.

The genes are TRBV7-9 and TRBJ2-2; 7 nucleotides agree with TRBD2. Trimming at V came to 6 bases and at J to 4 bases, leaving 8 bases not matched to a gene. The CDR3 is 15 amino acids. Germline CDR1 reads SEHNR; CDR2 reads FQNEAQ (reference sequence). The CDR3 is CASSYEAGLTGELFF. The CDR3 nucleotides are TGTGCCAGCAGTTACGAAGCGGGACTCACCGGGGAGCTGTTTTTT. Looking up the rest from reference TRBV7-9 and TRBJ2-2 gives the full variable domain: DTGVSQNPRHKITKRGQNVTFRCDPISEHNRLYWYRQTLGQGPEFLTYFQNEAQLEKSRLLSDRFSAERPKGSFSTLEIQRTEQGDSAMYLCASSYEAGLTGELFFGEGSRLTVL.

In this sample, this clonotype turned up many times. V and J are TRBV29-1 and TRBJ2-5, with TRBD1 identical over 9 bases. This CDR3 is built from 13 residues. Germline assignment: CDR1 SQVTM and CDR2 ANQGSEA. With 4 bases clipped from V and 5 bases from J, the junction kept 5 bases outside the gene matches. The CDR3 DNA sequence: TGCAGCGTTGGGACAGGGGAGTCGGAGACCCAGTACTTC. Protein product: CSVGTGESETQYF.